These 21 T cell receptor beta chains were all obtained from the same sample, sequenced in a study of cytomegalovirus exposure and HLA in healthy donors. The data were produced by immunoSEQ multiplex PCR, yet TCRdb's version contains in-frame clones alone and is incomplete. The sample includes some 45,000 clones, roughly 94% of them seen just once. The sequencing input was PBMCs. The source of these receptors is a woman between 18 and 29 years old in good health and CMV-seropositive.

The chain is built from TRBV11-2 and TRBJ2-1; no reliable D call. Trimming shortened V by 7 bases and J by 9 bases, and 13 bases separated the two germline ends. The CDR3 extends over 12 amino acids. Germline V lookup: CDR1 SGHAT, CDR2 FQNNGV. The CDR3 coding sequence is TGTGCCAGCAATCATTTAGTGGTTGAGCAGTTCTTC. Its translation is CASNHLVVEQFF.

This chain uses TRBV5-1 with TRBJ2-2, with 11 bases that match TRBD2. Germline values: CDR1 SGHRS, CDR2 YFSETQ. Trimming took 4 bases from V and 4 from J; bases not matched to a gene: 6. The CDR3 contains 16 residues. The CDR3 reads CASSPGLAGLTGELFF. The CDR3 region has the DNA TGCGCCAGCAGCCCCGGACTAGCGGGCCTCACCGGGGAGCTGTTTTTT.

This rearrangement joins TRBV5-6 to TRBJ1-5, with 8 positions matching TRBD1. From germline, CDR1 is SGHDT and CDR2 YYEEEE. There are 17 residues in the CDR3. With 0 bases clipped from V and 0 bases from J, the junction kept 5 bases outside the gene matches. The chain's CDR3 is CASSLGTGIYSNQPQHF. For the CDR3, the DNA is TGTGCCAGCAGCTTGGGGACAGGGATATATAGCAATCAGCCCCAGCATTTT.

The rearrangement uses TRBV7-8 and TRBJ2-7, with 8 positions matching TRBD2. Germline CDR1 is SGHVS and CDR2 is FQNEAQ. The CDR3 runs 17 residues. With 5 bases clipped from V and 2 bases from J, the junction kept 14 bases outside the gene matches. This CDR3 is CASSGDVAGTFPYEQYF. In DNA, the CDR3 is TGTGCCAGCAGCGGGGATGTAGCGGGGACCTTTCCCTACGAGCAGTACTTC.

This chain's CDR3 is CASSVDSHNNSPLHF. The CDR3, as DNA: TGTGCCAGCAGTGTGGACAGCCATAACAATTCACCCCTCCACTTT. V and J are TRBV28 and TRBJ1-6, with D maybe TRBD1 (6 bases). The CDR3 spans 15 residues. Trimming took off 5 bases at V and 7 bases at J, with 15 bases between the two ends. Per germline, CDR1 MDHEN and CDR2 SYDVKM.

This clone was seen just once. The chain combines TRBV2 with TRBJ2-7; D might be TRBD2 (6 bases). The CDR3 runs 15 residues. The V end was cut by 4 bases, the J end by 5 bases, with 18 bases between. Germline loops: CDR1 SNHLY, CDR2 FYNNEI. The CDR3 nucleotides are TGTGCCAGCAGTGTTACGCATCCAGGGAGGCACGAGCAGTACTTC. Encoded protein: CASSVTHPGRHEQYF.

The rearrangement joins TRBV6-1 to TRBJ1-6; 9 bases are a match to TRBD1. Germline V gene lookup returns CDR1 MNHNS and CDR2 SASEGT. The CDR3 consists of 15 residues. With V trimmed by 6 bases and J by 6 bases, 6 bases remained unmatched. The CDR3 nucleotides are TGTGCCAGCAGGGACAGGGGAGGCGGTAATTCACCCCTCCACTTT. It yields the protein CASRDRGGGNSPLHF.

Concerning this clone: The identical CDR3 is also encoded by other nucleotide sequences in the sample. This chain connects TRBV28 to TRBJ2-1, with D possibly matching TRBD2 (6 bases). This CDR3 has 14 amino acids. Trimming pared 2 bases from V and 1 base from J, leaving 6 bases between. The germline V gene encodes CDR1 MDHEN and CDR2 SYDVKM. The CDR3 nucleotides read TGTGCCAGCAGTTTACGGGGGTCCTACAATGAGCAGTTCTTC. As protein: CASSLRGSYNEQFF.

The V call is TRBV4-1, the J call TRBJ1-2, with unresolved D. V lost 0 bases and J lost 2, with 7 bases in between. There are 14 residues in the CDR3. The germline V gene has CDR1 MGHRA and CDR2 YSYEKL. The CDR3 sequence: CASSQDEANYGYTF. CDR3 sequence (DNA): TGCGCCAGCAGCCAAGATGAGGCCAACTATGGCTACACCTTC.

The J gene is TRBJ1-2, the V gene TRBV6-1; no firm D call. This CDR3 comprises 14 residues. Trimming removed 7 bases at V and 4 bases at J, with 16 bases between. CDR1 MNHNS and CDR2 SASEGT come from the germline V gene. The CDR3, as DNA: TGTGCCAGCACCGGGGAGCCCTTCAGCTATGGCTACACCTTC. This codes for CASTGEPFSYGYTF.

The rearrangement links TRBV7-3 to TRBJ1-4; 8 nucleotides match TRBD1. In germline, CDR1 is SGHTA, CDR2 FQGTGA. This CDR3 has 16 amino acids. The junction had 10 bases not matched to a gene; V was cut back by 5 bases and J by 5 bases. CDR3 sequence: CASSPTGRDRNEKLFF. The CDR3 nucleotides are TGTGCCAGCAGCCCTACGGGCCGGGACAGGAATGAAAAACTGTTTTTT.

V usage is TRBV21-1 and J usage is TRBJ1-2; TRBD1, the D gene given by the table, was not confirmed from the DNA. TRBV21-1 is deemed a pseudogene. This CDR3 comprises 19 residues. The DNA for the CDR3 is TGTGCCAGCAGCAAAGATGAGCGTGAGGGGACAAACTGGCCCTATGGCTACACCTTC. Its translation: CASSKDEREGTNWPYGYTF.

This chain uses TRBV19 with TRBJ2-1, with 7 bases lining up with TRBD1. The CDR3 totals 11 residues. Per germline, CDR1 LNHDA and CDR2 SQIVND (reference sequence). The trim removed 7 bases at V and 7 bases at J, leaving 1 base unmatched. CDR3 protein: CASIRGNEQFF. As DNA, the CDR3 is TGTGCCAGTATCAGGGGGAATGAGCAGTTCTTC.

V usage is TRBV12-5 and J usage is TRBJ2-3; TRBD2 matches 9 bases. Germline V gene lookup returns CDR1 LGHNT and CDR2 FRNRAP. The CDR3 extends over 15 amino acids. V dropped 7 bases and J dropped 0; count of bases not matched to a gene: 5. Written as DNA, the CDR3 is TGTGCTAGTGCCTCTAGCGGGATGAGCACAGATACGCAGTATTTT. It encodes CASASSGMSTDTQYF.

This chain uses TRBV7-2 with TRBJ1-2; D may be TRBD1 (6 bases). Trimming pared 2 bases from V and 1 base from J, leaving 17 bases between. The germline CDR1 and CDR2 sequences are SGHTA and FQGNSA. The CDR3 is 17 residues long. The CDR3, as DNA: TGTGCCAGCAGCTTATACCAACGGGGGGCGATTAACTATGGCTACACCTTC. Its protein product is CASSLYQRGAINYGYTF.

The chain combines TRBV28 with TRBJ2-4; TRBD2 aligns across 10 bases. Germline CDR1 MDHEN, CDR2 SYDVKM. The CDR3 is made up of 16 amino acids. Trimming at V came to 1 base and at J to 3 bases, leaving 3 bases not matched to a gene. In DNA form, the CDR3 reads TGTGCCAGCAGTTTATTAGGGACTAGCGACAAAAACATTCAGTACTTC. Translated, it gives CASSLLGTSDKNIQYF. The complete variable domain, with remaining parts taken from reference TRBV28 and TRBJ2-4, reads DVKVTQSSRYLVKRTGEKVFLECVQDMDHENMFWYRQDPGLGLRLIYFSYDVKMKEKGDIPEGYSVSREKKERFSLILESASTNQTSMYLCASSLLGTSDKNIQYFGAGTRLSVL.

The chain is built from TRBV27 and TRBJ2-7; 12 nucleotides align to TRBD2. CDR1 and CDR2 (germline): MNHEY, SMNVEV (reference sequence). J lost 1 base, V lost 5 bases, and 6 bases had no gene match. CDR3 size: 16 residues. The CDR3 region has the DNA TGTGCCAGCAGTCCATGGACTAGCGGGGCATCCTACGAGCAGTACTTC. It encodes CASSPWTSGASYEQYF.

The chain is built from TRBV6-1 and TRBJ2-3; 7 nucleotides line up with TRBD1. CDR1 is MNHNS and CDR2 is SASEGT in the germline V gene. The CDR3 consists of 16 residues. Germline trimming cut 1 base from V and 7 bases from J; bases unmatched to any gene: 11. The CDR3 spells CASSEGLRQGTHTQYF. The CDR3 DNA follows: TGTGCCAGCAGTGAAGGTCTGAGACAGGGCACCCATACGCAGTATTTT.

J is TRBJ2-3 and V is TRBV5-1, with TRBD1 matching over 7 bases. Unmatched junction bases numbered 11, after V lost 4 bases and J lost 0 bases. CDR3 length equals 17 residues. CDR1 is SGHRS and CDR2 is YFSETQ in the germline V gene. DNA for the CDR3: TGCGCCAGCAGCGGAATTAACAGGGGCCTTAGCACAGATACGCAGTATTTT. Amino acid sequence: CASSGINRGLSTDTQYF.

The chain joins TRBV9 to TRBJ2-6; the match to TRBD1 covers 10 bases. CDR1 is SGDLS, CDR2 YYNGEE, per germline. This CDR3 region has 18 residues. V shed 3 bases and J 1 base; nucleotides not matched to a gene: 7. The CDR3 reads CASSATGTGVSGANVLTF. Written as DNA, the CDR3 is TGTGCCAGCAGCGCAACCGGGACAGGGGTGTCTGGGGCCAACGTCCTGACTTTC.

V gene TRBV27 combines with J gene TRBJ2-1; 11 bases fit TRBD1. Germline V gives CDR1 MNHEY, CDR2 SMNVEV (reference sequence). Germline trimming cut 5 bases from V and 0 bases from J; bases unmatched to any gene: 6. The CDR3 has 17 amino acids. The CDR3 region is CASSPRTGGPSYNEQFF. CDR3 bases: TGTGCCAGCAGTCCGAGGACAGGGGGCCCCTCCTACAATGAGCAGTTCTTC.